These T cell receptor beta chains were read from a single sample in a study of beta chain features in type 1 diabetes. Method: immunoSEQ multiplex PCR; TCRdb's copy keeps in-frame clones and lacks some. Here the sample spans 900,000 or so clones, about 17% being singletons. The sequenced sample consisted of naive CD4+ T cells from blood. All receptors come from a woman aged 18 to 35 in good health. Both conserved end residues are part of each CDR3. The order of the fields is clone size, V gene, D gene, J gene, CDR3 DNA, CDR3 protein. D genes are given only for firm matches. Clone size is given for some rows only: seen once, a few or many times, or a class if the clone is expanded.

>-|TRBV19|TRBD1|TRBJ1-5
TGTGCCAGTAGTACGACAGGGACTGGTCAGCCCCAGCATTTT
CASSTTGTGQPQHF
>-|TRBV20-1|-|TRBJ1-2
TGCAGTGCTAGGCTGCCAGAGGGGCTCGTCTTC
CSARLPEGLVF
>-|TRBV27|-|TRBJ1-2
TGTGCCAGCAGTTTATCGGGTACCTATGGCTACACCTTC
CASSLSGTYGYTF
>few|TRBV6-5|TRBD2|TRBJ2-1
TGTGCCAGCAGTGCCGGGACTAGCGGGAGTCATGAGCAGTTCTTC
CASSAGTSGSHEQFF
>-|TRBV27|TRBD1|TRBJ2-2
TGTGCCAGCAGTTCCGGGACAGGGGTTCATAGGAACACCGGGGAGCTGTTTTTT
CASSSGTGVHRNTGELFF
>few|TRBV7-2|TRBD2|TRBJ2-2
TGTGCCAGCAGCCCGGGACTAGCGAACACCGGGGAGCTGTTTTTT
CASSPGLANTGELFF
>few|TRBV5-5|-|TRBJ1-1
TGTGCCAGCAGCCTCGGACATGTCGGGGGCACTGAAGCTTTCTTT
CASSLGHVGGTEAFF
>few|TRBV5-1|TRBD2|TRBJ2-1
TGCGCCAGCAGCTTGGGACTAGCGGGATACAATGAGCAGTTCTTC
CASSLGLAGYNEQFF
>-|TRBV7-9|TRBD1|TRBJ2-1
TGTGCCAGCACGACACTACCATCAAGACAGGGGAATGAGCAGTTCTTC
CASTTLPSRQGNEQFF
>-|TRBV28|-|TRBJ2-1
TGTGCCAGCAGACCGGGACAATCCTACAATGAGCAGTTCTTC
CASRPGQSYNEQFF
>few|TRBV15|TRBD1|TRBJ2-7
TGTGCCACCAGCAGAACGATCGACAGGGTGGTAAACGAGCAGTACTTC
CATSRTIDRVVNEQYF
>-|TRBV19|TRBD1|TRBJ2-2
TGTGCCAGTAGTATTGACAGGGGCACCGGGGAGCTGTTTTTT
CASSIDRGTGELFF
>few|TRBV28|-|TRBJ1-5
TGTGCCAGCACGGCAGGGGCCCAGCCCCAGCATTTT
CASTAGAQPQHF
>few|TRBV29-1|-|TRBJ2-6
TGCAGCGTGACAGACTCTGGGGCCAACGTCCTGACTTTC
CSVTDSGANVLTF
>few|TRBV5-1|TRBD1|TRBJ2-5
TGCGCCAGCAGCCTGGGACAGCTCCAAGAGACCCAGTACTTC
CASSLGQLQETQYF
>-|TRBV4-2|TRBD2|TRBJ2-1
TGTGCCAGCAGCCAAGATACCCGGACTAGTGGCTACAATGAGCAGTTCTTC
CASSQDTRTSGYNEQFF
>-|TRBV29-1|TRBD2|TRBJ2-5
TGCAGCGTTTCTAGCGGGAGGAGAGAGACCCAGTACTTC
CSVSSGRRETQYF
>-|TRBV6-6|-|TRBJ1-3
TGTGCCAGCACAGTCTCTGGAAACACCATATATTTT
CASTVSGNTIYF
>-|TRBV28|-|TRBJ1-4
TGTGCCAGCAGTACCAATTCAAGAGAAAAACTGTTTTTT
CASSTNSREKLFF
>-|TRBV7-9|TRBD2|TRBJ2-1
TGTGCCAGCAGCTTAGTCGGGAGGGGTGAGCAGTTCTTC
CASSLVGRGEQFF
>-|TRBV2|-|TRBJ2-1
TGTGCCAGTTCAGCGGGGACAGATGAGCAGTTCTTC
CASSAGTDEQFF
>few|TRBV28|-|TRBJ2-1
TGTGCCAGCAGTTTCGCCGGGACTGAATACAATGAGCAGTTCTTC
CASSFAGTEYNEQFF
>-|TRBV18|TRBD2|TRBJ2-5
TGTGCCAGCTCACCGGGCGGGAGTGGTGAGACCCAGTACTTC
CASSPGGSGETQYF
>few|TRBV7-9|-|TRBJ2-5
TGTGCCAGCAGCTTAGGTCAGCCCGGAAAAGAGACCCAGTACTTC
CASSLGQPGKETQYF
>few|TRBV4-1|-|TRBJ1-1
TGCGCCAGCAGCCAAGTGATTGGTAGGGGATGGTCCCCCACTGAAGCTTTCTTT
CASSQVIGRGWSPTEAFF
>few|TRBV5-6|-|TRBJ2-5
TGTGCCAGCAGCTTGTATGGTACTGAAGAGACCCAGTACTTC
CASSLYGTEETQYF
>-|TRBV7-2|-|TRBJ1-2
TGTGCCAGCAGCTTAGCGGCAGGGCCTGGCTACACCTTC
CASSLAAGPGYTF
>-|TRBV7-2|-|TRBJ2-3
TGTGCCAGCAGCTTATTAGGGCCAGATACGCAGTATTTT
CASSLLGPDTQYF
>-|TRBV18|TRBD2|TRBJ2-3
TGTGCCAGCTCACCGGGACTAGCGGAAGATACGCAGTATTTT
CASSPGLAEDTQYF
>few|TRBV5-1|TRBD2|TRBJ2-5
TGCGCCAGCAGCTTAGCGGGAGCGGAGGAGACCCAGTACTTC
CASSLAGAEETQYF
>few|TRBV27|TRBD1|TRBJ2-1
TGTGCCAGCCGGGACAGCACGTACAATGAGCAGTTCTTC
CASRDSTYNEQFF
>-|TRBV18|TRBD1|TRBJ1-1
TGTGCCACCCGACAGGGGACGGACACTGAAGCTTTCTTT
CATRQGTDTEAFF
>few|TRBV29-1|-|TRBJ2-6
TGCAGCGTTGATTTCACCTCTGGGGCCAACGTCCTGACTTTC
CSVDFTSGANVLTF
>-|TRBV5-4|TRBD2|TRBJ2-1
TGTGCCAGCAGCCACCGGGCTAGCGGGAGGGCCGATGAGCAGTTCTTC
CASSHRASGRADEQFF
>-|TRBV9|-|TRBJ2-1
TGTGCCAGCAGCGCGGACTTGAGCTCCTACAATGAGCAGTTCTTC
CASSADLSSYNEQFF
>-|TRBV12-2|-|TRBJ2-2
TGTGCAAGTCGCTTAGTTCCTTACTGGCGGGAGTACCCCGGGGAGCTGTTTTTT
CASRLVPYWREYPGELFF
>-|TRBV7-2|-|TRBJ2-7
TGTGCCAGCAGCAGAGGGACCCTGAACGAGCAGTACTTC
CASSRGTLNEQYF
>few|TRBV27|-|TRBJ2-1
TGTGCCAGCAGTTTACCCCCCGACAGTGAGCAGTTCTTC
CASSLPPDSEQFF
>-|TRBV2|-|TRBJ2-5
TGTGCCAGCAGTTTAGGGTTGAGGGAGACCCAGTACTTC
CASSLGLRETQYF
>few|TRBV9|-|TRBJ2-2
TGTGCCAGCAGCGTATCCGGGAGCCCAAACACCGGGGAGCTGTTTTTT
CASSVSGSPNTGELFF